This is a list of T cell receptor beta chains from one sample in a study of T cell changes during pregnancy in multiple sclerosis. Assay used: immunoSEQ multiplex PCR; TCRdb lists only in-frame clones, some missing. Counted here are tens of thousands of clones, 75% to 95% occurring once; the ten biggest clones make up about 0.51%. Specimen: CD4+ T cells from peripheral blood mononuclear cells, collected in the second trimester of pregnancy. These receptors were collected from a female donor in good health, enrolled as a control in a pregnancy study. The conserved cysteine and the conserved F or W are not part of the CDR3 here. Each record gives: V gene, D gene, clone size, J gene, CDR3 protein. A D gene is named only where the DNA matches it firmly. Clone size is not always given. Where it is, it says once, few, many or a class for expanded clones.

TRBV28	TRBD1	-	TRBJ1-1	ASRTAKDRGGRAF
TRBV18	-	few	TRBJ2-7	ASSPQVLLRASGRGNEQY
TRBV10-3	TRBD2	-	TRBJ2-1	AISEQASGRPNREQF
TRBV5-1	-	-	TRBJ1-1	ASSREAVMNTEAF
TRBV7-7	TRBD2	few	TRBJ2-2	ASSPRALAGGELF
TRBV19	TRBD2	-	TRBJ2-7	ASSPRRLALNYEQY
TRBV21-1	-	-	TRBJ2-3	ASRKREHTDTQY
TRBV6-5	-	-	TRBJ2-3	ASSSTSTARADTQY
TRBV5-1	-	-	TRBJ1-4	ASSLNTAGRNEKLF
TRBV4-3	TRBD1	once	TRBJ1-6	ASSLGDRDNSPLH
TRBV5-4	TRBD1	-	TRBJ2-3	ASSSGARTGTDTQY
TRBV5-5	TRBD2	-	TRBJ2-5	ASSLASGGAIRRTQY
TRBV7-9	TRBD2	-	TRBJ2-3	ASGVAGGRRDTQY
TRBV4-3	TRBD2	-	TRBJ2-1	ASSQDRARASGSFDEQF
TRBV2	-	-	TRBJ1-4	ASSVRLTNEKLF
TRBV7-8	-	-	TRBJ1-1	ASSLADRGGTEAF
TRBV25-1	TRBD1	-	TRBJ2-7	ASKGDRPYEQY
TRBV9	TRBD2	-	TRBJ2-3	ASSSQREGLADTQY
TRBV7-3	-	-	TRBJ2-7	ASSLTGGGLTYEQY
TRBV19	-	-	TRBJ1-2	ASGGTRFTNYGYT
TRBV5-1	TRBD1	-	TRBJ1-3	ASRPGTGTSGNTIY
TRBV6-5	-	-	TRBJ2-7	ATPLGDCAYEQY
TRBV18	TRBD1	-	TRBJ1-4	ASSPPGTGNEKLF
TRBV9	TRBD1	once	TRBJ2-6	AHTRGRGPPRGANVLT
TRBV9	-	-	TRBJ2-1	ASSVSRDINEQF
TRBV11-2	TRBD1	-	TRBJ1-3	ASSSTTGGNTIY
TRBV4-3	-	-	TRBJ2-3	ASSQEHFTDTQY
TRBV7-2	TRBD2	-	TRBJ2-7	ASSPTLAGVSYEQY
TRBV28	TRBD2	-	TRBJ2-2	ASSIVAGAAGELF
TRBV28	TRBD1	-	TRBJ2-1	ASSLGGTGTYNEQF
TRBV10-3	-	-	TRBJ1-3	AISADRSPFSGNTIY
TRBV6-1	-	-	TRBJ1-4	ASNGRAWAEKLF
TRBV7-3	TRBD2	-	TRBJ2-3	ASGPGLDGDTQY
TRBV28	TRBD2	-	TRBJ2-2	AALGATSGGGELF
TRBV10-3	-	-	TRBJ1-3	AISESGANTIY
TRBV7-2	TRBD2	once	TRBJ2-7	ASSPRLAGGGGSEQY
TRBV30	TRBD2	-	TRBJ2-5	AWSPWTSGGETQY
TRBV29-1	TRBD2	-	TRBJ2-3	SVTGRAGGDTQY
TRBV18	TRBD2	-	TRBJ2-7	ASSEGTSCY
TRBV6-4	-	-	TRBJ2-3	ASSGLMAGTDTDTQY
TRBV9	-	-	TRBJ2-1	ASSVAPTYNEQF